The rows below give T cell receptor beta chains drawn from one sample of a study of graft-versus-host responses after intestinal transplantation. Only in-frame clones appear in the TCRdb table, and some are missing; sequencing was by immunoSEQ multiplex PCR. Among around 92,000 clones listed, 86% were seen once. Sample: PBMCs, taken 255 days after intestinal transplant. The source is a human patient who received an intestinal transplant, so some T cells may come from the graft donor. Each CDR3 is given with its conserved first and last residue. The D gene is left open where the match is weak. Not all rows give a size; the values are once, few, many and, for expanded clones, a class.

>TRBV9|-|-|TRBJ2-5
CASTPGGRGETQYF
TGTGCCAGCACCCCGGGGGGAAGGGGGGAGACCCAGTACTTC
>TRBV2|-|TRBD1|TRBJ2-7
CASRYRGTGIYEQYF
TGTGCCAGCAGGTACCGAGGGACAGGAATCTACGAGCAGTACTTC
>TRBV5-1|-|-|TRBJ1-2
CASSSSGESGVYGYTF
TGCGCCAGCAGCAGCTCTGGGGAGTCCGGAGTCTATGGCTACACCTTC
>TRBV5-1|-|TRBD1|TRBJ2-4
CASSLQGLAKNIQYF
TGCGCCAGCAGCTTACAGGGGCTAGCCAAAAACATTCAGTACTTC
>TRBV19|-|-|TRBJ1-2
CASSMSGGRGYTF
TGTGCCAGTAGTATGTCCGGGGGGCGTGGCTACACCTTC
>TRBV18|-|TRBD1|TRBJ1-1
CASSPGGTANTEAFF
TGTGCCAGCTCACCAGGTGGGACAGCGAACACTGAAGCTTTCTTT
>TRBV28|-|-|TRBJ2-2
CASSLYGTSFGAGELFF
TGTGCCAGCAGTTTATATGGGACATCCTTTGGGGCCGGGGAGCTGTTTTTT
>TRBV10-2|-|TRBD1|TRBJ1-5
CASSDRVGAQHF
TGCGCCAGCAGCGACAGGGTTGGCGCCCAGCATTTT
>TRBV13|once|-|TRBJ1-3
CASSLGRGSGNTIYF
TGTGCCAGCAGCCTCGGGCGGGGCTCTGGAAACACCATATATTTT
>TRBV7-6|-|-|TRBJ2-2
CASSLSGADTGELFF
TGTGCCAGCAGCTTGTCGGGGGCGGACACCGGGGAGCTGTTTTTT
>TRBV23-1|-|-|TRBJ1-4
CASLGGRPGRGKVEKLFF
TGCGCCTCCCTCGGGGGCAGACCTGGGCGGGGGAAGGTAGAAAAACTGTTTTTT
>TRBV21-1|-|-|TRBJ1-1
CASSKAGEIGPEAFF
TGTGCCAGCAGCAAAGCGGGGGAGATCGGGCCTGAAGCTTTCTTT
>TRBV19|-|TRBD2|TRBJ2-5
CASSISSGTPQETQYF
TGTGCCAGTAGTATCTCTAGCGGGACCCCCCAAGAGACCCAGTACTTC
>TRBV28|-|-|TRBJ2-7
CASSIRRAPYPYEQYF
TGTGCCAGCAGCATTCGCCGGGCCCCGTACCCCTACGAGCAGTACTTC
>TRBV21-1|-|-|TRBJ1-4
CASSPHGGRRGKLFF
TGTGCCAGCAGCCCCCATGGGGGTAGAAGAGGAAAACTGTTTTTT
>TRBV30|-|TRBD1|TRBJ2-7
CAWWTGGDEQYF
TGTGCCTGGTGGACAGGGGGCGACGAGCAGTACTTC
>TRBV19|-|-|TRBJ1-1
CASSMGHLMTEAFF
TGTGCCAGTAGTATGGGCCACCTAATGACTGAAGCTTTCTTT
>TRBV4-2|-|-|TRBJ1-1
CASSQSLYTEAFF
TGTGCCAGCAGCCAAAGCTTATACACTGAAGCTTTCTTT
>TRBV6-6|-|-|TRBJ2-3
CASSPGTSSTDTQYF
TGTGCCAGCAGCCCCGGGACATCTAGCACAGATACGCAGTATTTT
>TRBV27|-|-|TRBJ2-7
CASSAADYEQYF
TGTGCCAGCAGTGCAGCGGACTACGAGCAGTACTTC
>TRBV7-9|-|-|TRBJ1-3
CASSARGGYGNTIYF
TGTGCCAGCAGCGCCAGGGGAGGATATGGAAACACCATATATTTT
>TRBV2|-|-|TRBJ1-2
CASSEAVREDANYGYTF
TGTGCCAGCAGTGAAGCGGTCAGGGAGGATGCTAACTATGGCTACACCTTC
>TRBV5-1|-|-|TRBJ2-6
CASSLVGANGANVLTF
TGCGCCAGCAGCTTGGTAGGGGCTAATGGGGCCAACGTCCTGACTTTC
>TRBV5-8|few|-|TRBJ1-5
CASSLGRFGNQPQHF
TGTGCCAGCAGCTTGGGCAGGTTTGGCAATCAGCCCCAGCATTTT
>TRBV2|-|-|TRBJ1-4
CASSETSVEKLFF
TGTGCCAGCAGTGAAACATCCGTTGAAAAACTGTTTTTT
>TRBV5-1|-|TRBD1|TRBJ2-7
CASSTRTTGAEQYF
TGCGCCAGCAGCACTCGGACCACAGGGGCCGAGCAGTACTTC
>TRBV27|-|TRBD2|TRBJ2-1
CASSPRTSGAYNEQFF
TGTGCCAGCAGTCCGCGGACTAGTGGGGCCTACAATGAGCAGTTCTTC
>TRBV7-6|-|-|TRBJ2-2
CASSFAGGQGHTGELFF
TGTGCCAGCAGCTTCGCGGGAGGACAGGGCCACACCGGGGAGCTGTTTTTT
>TRBV5-4|-|TRBD1|TRBJ1-4
CASSLRDRGATNEKLFF
TGTGCCAGCAGCCTCCGGGACAGGGGTGCAACTAATGAAAAACTGTTTTTT
>TRBV19|-|-|TRBJ2-5
CASSISNSETQYF
TGTGCCAGTAGTATAAGCAACTCAGAGACCCAGTACTTC
>TRBV27|once|-|TRBJ2-7
CASSLRVGSEQYF
TGTGCCAGCAGCCTGAGGGTCGGGAGCGAGCAGTACTTC
>TRBV4-2|-|-|TRBJ2-2
CASSQGPPNTGELFF
TGTGCCAGCAGCCAGGGACCTCCGAACACCGGGGAGCTGTTTTTT
>TRBV28|-|-|TRBJ1-5
CASNRVLVDQPQHF
TGTGCCAGCAACAGGGTCTTGGTAGATCAGCCCCAGCATTTT
>TRBV19|-|TRBD1|TRBJ2-2
CASKVGQGRITGELFF
TGTGCCAGTAAGGTGGGACAGGGTCGTATCACCGGGGAGCTGTTTTTT
>TRBV5-1|-|-|TRBJ2-7
CASSLELGSLEQYF
TGCGCCAGCAGCTTGGAATTGGGAAGTCTCGAGCAGTACTTC
>TRBV5-1|-|-|TRBJ2-2
CASSLAATAGTGELFF
TGCGCCAGCAGCTTGGCCGCGACAGCTGGCACCGGGGAGCTGTTTTTT
>TRBV15|-|TRBD1|TRBJ1-1
CATNDHRGGRTEAFF
TGTGCCACCAACGACCACAGGGGAGGCCGTACTGAAGCTTTCTTT
>TRBV9|-|-|TRBJ1-5
CASSAQGNEPQHF
TGTGCCAGCAGCGCACAGGGAAATGAGCCCCAGCATTTT
>TRBV29-1|-|-|TRBJ1-1
CSVEVNTEAFF
TGCAGCGTTGAGGTGAACACTGAAGCTTTCTTT
>TRBV5-1|-|TRBD1|TRBJ2-4
CASSLGTGGNIQYF
TGCGCCAGCAGCTTAGGGACAGGGGGGAACATTCAGTACTTC
>TRBV6-5|-|-|TRBJ2-2
CASSTGEEAGELFF
TGTGCCAGCAGTACAGGGGAGGAGGCCGGGGAGCTGTTTTTT
>TRBV5-1|-|TRBD1|TRBJ2-3
CASSLEGQGADTQYF
TGCGCCAGCAGCTTGGAGGGACAGGGGGCAGATACGCAGTATTTT
>TRBV7-2|-|TRBD2|TRBJ2-1
CASSLGTSGSPGEQFF
TGTGCCAGCAGCTTAGGCACTAGCGGGAGTCCGGGTGAGCAGTTCTTC
>TRBV6-1|-|-|TRBJ2-3
CASSEGGSPPDTQYF
TGTGCCAGCAGTGAAGGAGGGAGCCCGCCAGATACGCAGTATTTT
>TRBV5-4|-|-|TRBJ2-1
CASSRKQRSEQFF
TGTGCCAGCAGCCGAAAACAGCGGTCGGAGCAGTTCTTC
>TRBV28|-|-|TRBJ1-1
CASAVGQFEAFF
TGTGCCAGCGCCGTAGGGCAGTTTGAAGCTTTCTTT